The T cell receptor (beta chain) under discussion was sequenced for a study of blood T cell repertoires in COVID-19. Background on the study: T cells, B-cell-depleted T cells, or PBMCs provided the cDNA or gDNA that served as material.

This table comes from immunoSEQ multiplex PCR, and its TCRdb copy is limited to in-frame clones, with some not included. The sample includes hundreds of thousands of clones, 85% seen only once; the top ten take around 2.3%. Study members were between roughly 18 and 89 years old and lived in some 26 US regions. Categorization into cohorts depended on clinical history that participants reported. Two negative PCRs, clearance, or symptom resolution had been documented for recovered Cohort 3 donors. Germline V lookup: CDR1 SGHAT, CDR2 FQNNGV. The CDR3 has 15 amino acids. Trimming removed 5 bases at V and 3 bases at J, with 17 bases between.

The V and J genes are TRBV11-2 and TRBJ2-7; D gene uncertain. Sequenced: PBMCs or T cells enriched from blood (not recorded which). This sequence was found in a woman aged 45 to 65 who had recovered from COVID-19. The CDR3 DNA is TGTGCCAGCAGCCCGAGCCCGGGTCCCGGCTACGAGCAGTACTTC. This translates into CASSPSPGPGYEQYF.